This T cell receptor beta chain was identified during a study of T cell repertoires in cytomegalovirus infection. This clonotype was recorded many times. Antigen specificity is unknown. From the reads, TCRdb called clonotypes with MiXCR, one entry per CDR3 protein. The sample contains some 300,000 distinct CDR3 sequences, roughly 9.3% of which appear only once. The CDR3 is 17 amino acids. V was pared by 5 bases and J by 1 base, with 13 bases of the junction left unmatched. Germline V CDR1 and CDR2: SGHTA, FQGNSA. Points from the study as a whole: HLA-C-restricted CMV-specific TCR beta clonotypes were dominant in the ex vivo response.

The chain joins TRBV7-2 to TRBJ2-5, with 7 bases identical to TRBD1. The sequence was obtained from a human donor in good health (CMV status not recorded). Some clones in this sample may be carry-over from other donors' samples. The source material was PBMCs. For the CDR3, the DNA is TGTGCCAGCAGCCGACCGCCAGCTCACAGGGGCCAAGAGACCCAGTACTTC. The encoded protein is CASSRPPAHRGQETQYF.